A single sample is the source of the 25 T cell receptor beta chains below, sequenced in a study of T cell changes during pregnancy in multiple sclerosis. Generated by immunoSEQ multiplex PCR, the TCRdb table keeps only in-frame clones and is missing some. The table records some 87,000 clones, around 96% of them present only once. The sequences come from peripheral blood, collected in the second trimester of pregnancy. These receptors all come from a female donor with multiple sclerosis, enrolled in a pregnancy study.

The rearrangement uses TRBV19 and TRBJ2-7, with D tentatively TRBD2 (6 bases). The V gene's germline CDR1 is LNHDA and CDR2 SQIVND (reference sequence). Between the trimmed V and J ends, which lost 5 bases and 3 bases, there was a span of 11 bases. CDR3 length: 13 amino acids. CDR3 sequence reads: CASSPRGFYEQYF. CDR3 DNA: TGTGCCAGTAGTCCGCGGGGTTTCTACGAGCAGTACTTC.

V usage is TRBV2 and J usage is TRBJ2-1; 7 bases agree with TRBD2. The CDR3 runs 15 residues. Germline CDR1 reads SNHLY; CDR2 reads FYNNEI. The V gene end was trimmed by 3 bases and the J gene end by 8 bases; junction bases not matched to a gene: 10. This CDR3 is CASSDWGRAADEQFF. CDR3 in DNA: TGTGCCAGCAGTGATTGGGGGAGGGCCGCTGATGAGCAGTTCTTC.

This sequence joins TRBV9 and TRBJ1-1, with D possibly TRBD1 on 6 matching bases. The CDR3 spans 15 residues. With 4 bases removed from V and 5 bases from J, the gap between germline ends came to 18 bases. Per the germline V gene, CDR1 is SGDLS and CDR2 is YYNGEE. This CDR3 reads CASSPYRGGGTEAFF. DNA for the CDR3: TGTGCCAGCAGCCCATATCGGGGGGGCGGGACTGAAGCTTTCTTT.

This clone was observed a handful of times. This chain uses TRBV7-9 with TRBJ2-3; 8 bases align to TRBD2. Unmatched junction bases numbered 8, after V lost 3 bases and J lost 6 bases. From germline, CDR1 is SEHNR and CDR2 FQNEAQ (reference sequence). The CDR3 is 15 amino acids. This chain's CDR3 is CASSLGAGVADTQYF. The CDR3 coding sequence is TGTGCCAGCAGCTTGGGAGCGGGAGTGGCGGATACGCAGTATTTT.

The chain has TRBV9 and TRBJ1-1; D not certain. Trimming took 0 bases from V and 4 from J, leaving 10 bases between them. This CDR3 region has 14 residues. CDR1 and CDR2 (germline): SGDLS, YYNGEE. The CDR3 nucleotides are TGTGCCAGCAGCGTAGTAGGAGGGAGCACTGAAGCTTTCTTT. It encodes CASSVVGGSTEAFF.

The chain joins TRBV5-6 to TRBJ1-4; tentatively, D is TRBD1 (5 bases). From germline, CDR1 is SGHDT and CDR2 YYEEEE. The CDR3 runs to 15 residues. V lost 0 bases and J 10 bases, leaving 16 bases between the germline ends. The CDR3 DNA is TGTGCCAGCAGCTTGGCCGGTGGAGGGGCGGTAAAACTGTTTTTT. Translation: CASSLAGGGAVKLFF.

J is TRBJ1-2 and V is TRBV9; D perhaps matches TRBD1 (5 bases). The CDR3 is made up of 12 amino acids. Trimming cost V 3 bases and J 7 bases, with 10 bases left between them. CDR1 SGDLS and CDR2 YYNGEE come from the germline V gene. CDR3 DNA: TGTGCCAGCAGCGCCAGGGAGGGTGGCTACACCTTC. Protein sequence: CASSAREGGYTF.

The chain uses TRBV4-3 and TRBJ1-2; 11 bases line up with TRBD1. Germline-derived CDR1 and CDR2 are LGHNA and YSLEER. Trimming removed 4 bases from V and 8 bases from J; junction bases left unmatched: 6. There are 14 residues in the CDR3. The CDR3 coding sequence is TGCGCCAGCAGCCGTGCCGGGACAGGGGGGGGCTACACCTTC. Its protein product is CASSRAGTGGGYTF.

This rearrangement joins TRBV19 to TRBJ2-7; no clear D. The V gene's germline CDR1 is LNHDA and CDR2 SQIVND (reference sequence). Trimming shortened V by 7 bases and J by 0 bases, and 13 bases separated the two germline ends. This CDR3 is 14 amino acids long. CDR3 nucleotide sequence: TGTGCCAGTAAGGAGCGCACCAGCTCCTACGAGCAGTACTTC. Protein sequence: CASKERTSSYEQYF.

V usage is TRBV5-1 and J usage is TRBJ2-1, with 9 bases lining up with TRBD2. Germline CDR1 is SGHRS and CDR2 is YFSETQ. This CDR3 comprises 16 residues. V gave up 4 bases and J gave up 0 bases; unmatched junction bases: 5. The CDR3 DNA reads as TGCGCCAGCAGCAGACTAGCGGAGATCTCCTACAATGAGCAGTTCTTC. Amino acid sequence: CASSRLAEISYNEQFF.

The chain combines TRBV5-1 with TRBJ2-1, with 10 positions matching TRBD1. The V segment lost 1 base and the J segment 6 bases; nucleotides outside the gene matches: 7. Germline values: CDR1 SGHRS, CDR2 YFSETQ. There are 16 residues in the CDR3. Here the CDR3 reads CASSLFGDRGLNEQFF. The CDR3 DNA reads TGCGCCAGCAGCTTGTTTGGCGACAGGGGGCTCAATGAGCAGTTCTTC.

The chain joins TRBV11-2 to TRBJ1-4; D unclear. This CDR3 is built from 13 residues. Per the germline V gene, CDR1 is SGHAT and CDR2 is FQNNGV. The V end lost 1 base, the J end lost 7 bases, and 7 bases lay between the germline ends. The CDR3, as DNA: TGTGCCAGCAGCTTAGTCGCAGGTGAAAAACTGTTTTTT. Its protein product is CASSLVAGEKLFF.

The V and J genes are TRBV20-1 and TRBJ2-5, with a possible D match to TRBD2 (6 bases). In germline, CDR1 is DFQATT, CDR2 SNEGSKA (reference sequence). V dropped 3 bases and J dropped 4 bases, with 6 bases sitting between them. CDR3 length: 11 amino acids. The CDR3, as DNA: TGCAGTGCTAGCGGGAGAGAGACCCAGTACTTC. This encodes CSASGRETQYF.

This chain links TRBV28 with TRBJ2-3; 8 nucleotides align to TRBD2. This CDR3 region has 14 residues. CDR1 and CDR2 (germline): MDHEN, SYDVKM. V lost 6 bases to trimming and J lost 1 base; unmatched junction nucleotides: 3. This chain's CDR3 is CASSIGGGTDTQYF. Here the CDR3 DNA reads TGTGCCAGCAGCATCGGGGGGGGCACAGATACGCAGTATTTT.

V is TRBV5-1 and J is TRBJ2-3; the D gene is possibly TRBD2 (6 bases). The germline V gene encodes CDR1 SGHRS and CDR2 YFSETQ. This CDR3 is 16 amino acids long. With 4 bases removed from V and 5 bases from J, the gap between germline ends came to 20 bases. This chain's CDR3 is CASSPNAGGPGDTQYF. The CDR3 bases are TGCGCCAGCAGCCCCAACGCCGGAGGGCCAGGAGATACGCAGTATTTT.

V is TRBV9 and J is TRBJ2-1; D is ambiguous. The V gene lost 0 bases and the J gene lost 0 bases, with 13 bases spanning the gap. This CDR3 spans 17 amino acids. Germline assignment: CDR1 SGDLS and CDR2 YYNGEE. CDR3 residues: CASSVAVPPRSYNEQFF. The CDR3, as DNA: TGTGCCAGCAGCGTAGCGGTCCCACCACGCTCCTACAATGAGCAGTTCTTC.

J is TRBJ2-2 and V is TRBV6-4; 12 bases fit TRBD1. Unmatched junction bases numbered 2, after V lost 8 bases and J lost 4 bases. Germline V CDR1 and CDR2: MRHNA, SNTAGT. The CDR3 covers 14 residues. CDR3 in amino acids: CASGTGGSTGELFF. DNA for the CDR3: TGTGCCAGCGGGACAGGGGGCAGCACCGGGGAGCTGTTTTTT.

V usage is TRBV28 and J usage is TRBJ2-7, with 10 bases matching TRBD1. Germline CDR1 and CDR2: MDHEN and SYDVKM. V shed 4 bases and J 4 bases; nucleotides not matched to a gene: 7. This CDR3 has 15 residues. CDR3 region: CASSSPGQGGYEQYF. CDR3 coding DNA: TGTGCCAGCAGTTCCCCAGGACAGGGGGGGTACGAGCAGTACTTC. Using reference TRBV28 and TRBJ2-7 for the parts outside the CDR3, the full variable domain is DVKVTQSSRYLVKRTGEKVFLECVQDMDHENMFWYRQDPGLGLRLIYFSYDVKMKEKGDIPEGYSVSREKKERFSLILESASTNQTSMYLCASSSPGQGGYEQYFGPGTRLTVT.

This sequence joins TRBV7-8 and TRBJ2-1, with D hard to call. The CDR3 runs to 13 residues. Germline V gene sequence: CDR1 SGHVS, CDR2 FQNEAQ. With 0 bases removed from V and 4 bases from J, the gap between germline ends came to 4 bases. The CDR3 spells CASSLAQYNEQFF. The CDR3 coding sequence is TGTGCCAGCAGCTTAGCGCAGTACAATGAGCAGTTCTTC.

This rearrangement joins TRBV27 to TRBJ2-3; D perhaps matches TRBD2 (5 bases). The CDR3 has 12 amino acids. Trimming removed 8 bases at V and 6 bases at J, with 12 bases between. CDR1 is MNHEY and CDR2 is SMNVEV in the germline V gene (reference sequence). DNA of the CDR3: TGTGCCAGCGGCAGGACTGCCGATACGCAGTATTTT. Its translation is CASGRTADTQYF.

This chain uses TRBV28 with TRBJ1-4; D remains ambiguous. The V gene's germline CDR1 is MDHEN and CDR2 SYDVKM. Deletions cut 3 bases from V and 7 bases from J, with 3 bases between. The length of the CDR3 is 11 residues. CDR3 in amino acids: CASSFFEKLFF. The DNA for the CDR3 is TGTGCCAGCAGTTTCTTTGAAAAACTGTTTTTT.

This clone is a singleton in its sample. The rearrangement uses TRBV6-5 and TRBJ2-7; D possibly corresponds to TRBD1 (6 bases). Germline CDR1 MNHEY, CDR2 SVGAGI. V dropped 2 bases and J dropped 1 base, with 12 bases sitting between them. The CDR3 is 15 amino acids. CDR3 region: CASSYRWDTSYEQYF. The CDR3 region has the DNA TGTGCCAGCAGTTACCGGTGGGACACATCCTACGAGCAGTACTTC.

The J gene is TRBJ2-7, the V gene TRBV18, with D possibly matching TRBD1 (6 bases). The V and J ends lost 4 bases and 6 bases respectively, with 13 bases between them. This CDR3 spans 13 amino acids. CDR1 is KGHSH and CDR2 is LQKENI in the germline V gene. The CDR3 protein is CASSLGGEAEQYF. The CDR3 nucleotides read TGTGCCAGCTCACTTGGGGGCGAGGCCGAGCAGTACTTC.

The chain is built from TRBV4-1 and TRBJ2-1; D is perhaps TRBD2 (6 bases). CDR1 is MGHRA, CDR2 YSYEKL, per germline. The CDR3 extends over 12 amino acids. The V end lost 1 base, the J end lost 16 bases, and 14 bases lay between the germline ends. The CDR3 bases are TGCGCCAGCAGCCAAGGAGGGACTTGGCGCTTCTTC. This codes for CASSQGGTWRFF.

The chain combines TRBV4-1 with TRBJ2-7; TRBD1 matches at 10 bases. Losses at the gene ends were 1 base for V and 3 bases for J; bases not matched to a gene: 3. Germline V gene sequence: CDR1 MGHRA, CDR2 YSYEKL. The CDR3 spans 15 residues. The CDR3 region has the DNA TGCGCCAGCAGCCAAGTGGGGACAGGGGACTACGAGCAGTACTTC. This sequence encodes CASSQVGTGDYEQYF.